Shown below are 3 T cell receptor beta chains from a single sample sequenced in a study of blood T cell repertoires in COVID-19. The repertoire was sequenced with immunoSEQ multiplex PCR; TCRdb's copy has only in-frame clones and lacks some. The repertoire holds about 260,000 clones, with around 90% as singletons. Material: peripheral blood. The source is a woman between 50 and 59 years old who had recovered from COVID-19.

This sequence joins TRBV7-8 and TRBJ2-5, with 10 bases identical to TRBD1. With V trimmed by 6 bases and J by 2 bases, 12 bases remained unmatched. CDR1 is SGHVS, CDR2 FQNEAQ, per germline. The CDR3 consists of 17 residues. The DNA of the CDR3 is TGTGCCAGCAGTCCACCGTCGGGACAGGGGTTTCAAGAGACCCAGTACTTC. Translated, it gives CASSPPSGQGFQETQYF.

CDR3 region: CASRRLRSGANVLTF. CDR3 DNA sequence: TGTGCCAGCAGAAGACTTCGCTCTGGGGCCAACGTCCTGACTTTC. This chain joins TRBV27 and TRBJ2-6; D remains unclear. The germline V gene encodes CDR1 MNHEY and CDR2 SMNVEV (reference sequence). Trimming removed 6 bases from V and 0 bases from J, with 9 bases in between. The CDR3 is 15 residues long.

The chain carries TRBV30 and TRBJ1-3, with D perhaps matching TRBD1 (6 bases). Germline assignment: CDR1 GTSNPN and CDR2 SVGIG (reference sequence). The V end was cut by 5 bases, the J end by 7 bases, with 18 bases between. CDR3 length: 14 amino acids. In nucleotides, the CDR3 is TGTGCCTGGGCATCCAAGGGGGTAGGGAACACCATATATTTT. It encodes CAWASKGVGNTIYF. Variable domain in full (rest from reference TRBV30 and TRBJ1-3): SQTIHQWPATLVQPVGSPLSLECTVEGTSNPNLYWYRQAAGRGLQLLFYSVGIGQISSEVPQNLSASRPQDRQFILSSKKLLLSDSGFYLCAWASKGVGNTIYFGEGSWLTVV.